A selection of T cell receptor beta chains follows, all from one sample in a study of blood T cell repertoires in COVID-19. Sequencing was performed with immunoSEQ multiplex PCR; in TCRdb, only in-frame clones are kept and a portion is missing. In the table there are over 100,000 clones, almost 70% of which are singletons. Sample: peripheral blood. These receptors came from a woman aged 70-85 years with acute or convalescent COVID-19. CDR3s include the opening cysteine and the closing phenylalanine or tryptophan. The D gene is left open where the match is weak. Clone size appears in some rows only: once, few, many, or a class for an expanded clone.

>TRBJ2-2|TRBV6-5|-|-
TGTGCCAGCAGGCAAGGGCCGCGGGCCGGGGAGCTGTTTTTT
CASRQGPRAGELFF
>TRBJ2-3|TRBV7-3|TRBD2|once
TGTGCCAGCAGCTTAAGCGGGGGAGGGTTCACAGATACGCAGTATTTT
CASSLSGGGFTDTQYF
>TRBJ2-3|TRBV2|-|-
TGTGCCAGCAGTGTAACGGGGGGCCCCACAGATACGCAGTATTTT
CASSVTGGPTDTQYF
>TRBJ1-2|TRBV2|-|few
TGTGCCAGCAGTGAGCAGGGAGGTAGTTTAGGCTACACCTTC
CASSEQGGSLGYTF
>TRBJ1-3|TRBV9|TRBD1|-
TGTGCCAGCAGCGCCGGGACAGCTGGAAACACCATATATTTT
CASSAGTAGNTIYF
>TRBJ1-2|TRBV19|-|-
TGTGCCAGTAGTATGAGGGCGGGACGGCTTAATCTGGCCTTC
CASSMRAGRLNLAF
>TRBJ1-2|TRBV28|-|once
TGTGCCAGCAGTTTAGGCCCAGGGTATGGCTACACCTTC
CASSLGPGYGYTF
>TRBJ1-5|TRBV7-9|-|-
TGTGCCAGCAGCCTTGCTTACGGGGATAGCAATCAGCCCCAGCATTTT
CASSLAYGDSNQPQHF
>TRBJ2-2|TRBV24-1|TRBD1|-
TGTGCCACCAGTGATCCCGGGACAGGGGGCTTGACCGGGGAGCTGTTTTTT
CATSDPGTGGLTGELFF
>TRBJ1-6|TRBV19|TRBD1|-
TGTGCCAGTAGCGGACAGGGTGGGTCACCCCTCCACTTT
CASSGQGGSPLHF
>TRBJ2-2|TRBV19|-|-
TGTGCCGGGGGCCTCCTGGGGGAGCTGTTTTTT
CAGGLLGELFF
>TRBJ1-1|TRBV27|TRBD1|-
TGTGCCAGCAGTTCCGGGACAGTTGGGCCTGAAGCTTTCTTT
CASSSGTVGPEAFF
>TRBJ2-2|TRBV9|TRBD2|-
TGTGCCAGCAGCGTCACTAGCGGGAGGGCCCACGGGGAGCTGTTTTTT
CASSVTSGRAHGELFF
>TRBJ1-5|TRBV29-1|TRBD1|-
TGCAGCGTCCGGGGACAGGGAGGCAATCAGCCCCAGCATTTT
CSVRGQGGNQPQHF
>TRBJ1-5|TRBV27|-|-
TGTGCCAGCAGTCCTCGGGGAAACAATCAGCCCCAGCATTTT
CASSPRGNNQPQHF
>TRBJ2-1|TRBV27|TRBD1|-
TGTGCCAGCAGTCAAAACAGGGGGCAGGGTGAGCAGTTCTTC
CASSQNRGQGEQFF
>TRBJ2-2|TRBV7-6|TRBD2|-
TGTGCCAGCAGCAAGACTAGCGGGGGGAACACCGGGGAGCTGTTTTTT
CASSKTSGGNTGELFF
>TRBJ2-7|TRBV6-1|TRBD1|once
TGTGCCAGCAGTGAAGTGACAGGGGGCTCCTACGAGCAGTACTTC
CASSEVTGGSYEQYF
>TRBJ1-1|TRBV2|-|-
TGTGCCAGCAGTGATCGAGGGTCCTTCAGTTCCACTGAAGCTTTCTTT
CASSDRGSFSSTEAFF
>TRBJ2-7|TRBV25-1|TRBD2|-
TGTGCCAGCAGGGGACTAGCGGCATCTCACGAGCAGTACTTC
CASRGLAASHEQYF
>TRBJ2-7|TRBV21-1|-|-
TGTGCCAGCAGCAAAGATCAGGGGTCCTCCTACGAGCAGTACTTC
CASSKDQGSSYEQYF
>TRBJ2-7|TRBV15|-|-
TGTGCCACCAGCAGGTGGGGTTTTGGGACAAGCTCCTACGAGCAGTACTTC
CATSRWGFGTSSYEQYF
>TRBJ1-6|TRBV2|-|-
TGTGCCAGCAGTACCCCTCCAGGCGGGGATTCACCCCTCCACTTT
CASSTPPGGDSPLHF
>TRBJ1-2|TRBV11-2|-|-
TGTGCCAGCAGCCATTCCTTAGGGGACTCCATCTTC
CASSHSLGDSIF
>TRBJ2-1|TRBV19|TRBD1|-
TGTGCCAGTAAGGACAGGGCCGTAGCGGCCATGTACAATGAGCAGTTCTTC
CASKDRAVAAMYNEQFF
>TRBJ2-7|TRBV13|TRBD2|-
TGTGCCAGCAGCTTAATGGGACTAGCGGGGGGACCCTACGAGCAGTACTTC
CASSLMGLAGGPYEQYF
>TRBJ2-3|TRBV19|-|-
TGTGCCAGTAGTATCGCAGATACGCAGTATTTT
CASSIADTQYF
>TRBJ2-1|TRBV11-2|TRBD1|-
TGTGCCAGCAGCTTAGGCAGGGGGCTGGACAATGAGCAGTTCTTC
CASSLGRGLDNEQFF
>TRBJ2-3|TRBV4-1|TRBD2|few
TGCGCCAGCAGCCAAGAGGGACTACTCACAGATACGCAGTATTTT
CASSQEGLLTDTQYF
>TRBJ1-2|TRBV30|-|-
TGTGCCACCCACTACCGGGGGGCTGGAGGCTACACCTTC
CATHYRGAGGYTF
>TRBJ2-3|TRBV6-2/TRBV6-3|TRBD1|-
TGTGCCAGCAGTTACTGGGACAGGGGGACAGATACGCAGTATTTT
CASSYWDRGTDTQYF
>TRBJ2-3|TRBV7-2|-|-
TGTGCCAGCAGCTTAGACGGTAGCACAGATACGCAGTATTTT
CASSLDGSTDTQYF
>TRBJ2-6|TRBV7-6|-|-
TGTGCCAGCACCGGAGCCCCCGACAGGCCCTACTCTGGGGCCAACGTCCTGACTTTC
CASTGAPDRPYSGANVLTF
>TRBJ2-3|TRBV12-5|TRBD1|-
TGTGCTTCAACCCGGGACAGTACCACAGATACGCAGTATTTT
CASTRDSTTDTQYF
>TRBJ1-5|TRBV6-5|TRBD1|-
TGTGCCAGCAGGCTCGGGACAGGGGCTACGCCCCAGCATTTT
CASRLGTGATPQHF
>TRBJ2-1|TRBV7-6|TRBD2|-
TGTGCCAGCAGCTCCGGACTAGCGGGGGGAAATGAGCAGTTCTTC
CASSSGLAGGNEQFF
>TRBJ2-2|TRBV7-9|-|-
TGTGCCAGCAGCTTAGCCAGGGGAAACACCGGGGAGCTGTTTTTT
CASSLARGNTGELFF
>TRBJ2-7|TRBV5-6|-|-
TGTGCCAGCAGCTCCCGACTGAATTACCTCTCCTACGAGCAGTACTTC
CASSSRLNYLSYEQYF
>TRBJ2-7|TRBV19|TRBD2|-
TGTGCCAGTAGGAATATAGCGGGCGTCGAGCAGTACTTC
CASRNIAGVEQYF
>TRBJ2-1|TRBV5-1|TRBD2|-
TGCGCCAGCAGCTGGGGACTAGCGGGAGGGCATGAGCAGTTCTTC
CASSWGLAGGHEQFF
>TRBJ1-2|TRBV11-2|-|-
TGTGCCAGCAGCCCTCTTCTTGGGCCTAACTATGGCTACACCTTC
CASSPLLGPNYGYTF
>TRBJ2-3|TRBV5-6|-|-
TGTGCCAGCAGCTTGGGACAGGCCCAGGATACGCAGTATTTT
CASSLGQAQDTQYF
>TRBJ2-3|TRBV3-1/TRBV3-2|TRBD2|-
TGTGCCAGCAGCCAAGCACTAGCGGGACCCACAGATACGCAGTATTTT
CASSQALAGPTDTQYF
>TRBJ2-3|TRBV10-3|-|-
TGTGCCATCAGTGAGTCGACACCAGGCGATACGCAGTATTTT
CAISESTPGDTQYF
>TRBJ2-1|TRBV4-3|TRBD2|-
TGCGCCAGCAGCCAAACTCAACTAGCGGGGTACTCAGGTGAGCAGTTCTTC
CASSQTQLAGYSGEQFF
>TRBJ2-7|TRBV5-1|-|-
TGCGCCAGCAGGGAGGGGGCCCGGGCCTACGAGCAGTACTTC
CASREGARAYEQYF
>TRBJ2-3|TRBV2|-|-
TGTGCCAGCAGGGAGGGAACCACAGATACGCAGTATTTT
CASREGTTDTQYF
>TRBJ2-3|TRBV3-1/TRBV3-2|TRBD2|-
TGTGCCAGCAGCACCCATAGCGGGGCAGGCACAGATACGCAGTATTTT
CASSTHSGAGTDTQYF
>TRBJ1-4|TRBV28|-|-
TGTGCCAGCAGTACTCTCCTGACAGCCGTAGATGAAAAACTGTTTTTT
CASSTLLTAVDEKLFF
>TRBJ2-2|TRBV7-8|TRBD1|-
TGTGCCAGCAGACGGGACAGCCTCTACACCGGGGAGCTGTTTTTT
CASRRDSLYTGELFF
>TRBJ1-5|TRBV6-6|-|-
TGTGCCAGCAGTCGCTCCTTTGCATCCGGACGGGAAAATCAGCCCCAGCATTTT
CASSRSFASGRENQPQHF
>TRBJ1-3|TRBV4-1|-|-
TGCGCCAGCAGCCAATCGCCAGGGGATGGAAACACCATATATTTT
CASSQSPGDGNTIYF
>TRBJ1-5|TRBV5-6|-|-
TGTGCCAGCAGCTTGTTCGGGGGTGGCAATCAGCCCCAGCATTTT
CASSLFGGGNQPQHF
>TRBJ2-7|TRBV5-6|-|-
TGTGCCAGCAGCTTGAGGCAGACTACGTACGAGCAGTACTTC
CASSLRQTTYEQYF
>TRBJ1-2|TRBV19|-|-
TGTGCCAGTAGTATAAGTTCTGGGCGCTATGGCTACACCTTC
CASSISSGRYGYTF